Shown below are 9 T cell receptor beta chains from a single sample sequenced in a study of T cell repertoires in cytomegalovirus infection (dated by TCRdb to between 2018 and 2021). Antigens of these TCRs are unknown. TCRdb names Illumina HiSeq 1500 as the instrument used. Clones were called with MiXCR by TCRdb after fastp trimmed the public reads at Q25, and only in-frame beta chains were retained. A single entry per CDR3 protein holds the most common genes and DNA from its merged rows. Within this sample are about half a million distinct CDR3 sequences, with approximately 42% of them counted one time only. Together, the top ten hold around 45% of the sample. Per the publication, the treatment or condition label means: in vitro stimulation with specific CMV peptide epitopes to enrich CMV-specific T cells. Sequencing was performed on cultured PBMCs, taken from culture after CMV antigen stimulation. All receptors derive from a human donor in good health (CMV status not recorded). Some clones in this sample may be carry-over from other donors' samples.

The rearrangement uses TRBV5-6 and TRBJ2-6; tentatively, D is TRBD2 (6 bases). There are 15 residues in the CDR3. Trimming pared 0 bases from V and 4 bases from J, leaving 8 bases between. From germline, CDR1 is SGHDT and CDR2 YYEEEE. The CDR3 DNA is TGTGCCAGCAGCTTGGGAGCGGGCGGGGCCAACGTCCTGACTTTC. Protein product: CASSLGAGGANVLTF.

This rearrangement joins TRBV7-2 to TRBJ2-2; TRBD2 matches 9 bases. The CDR3 length is 16 residues. V was pared by 2 bases and J by 5 bases, with 6 bases of the junction left unmatched. Germline V gives CDR1 SGHTA, CDR2 FQGNSA. For the CDR3, the DNA is TGTGCCAGCAGCTTAACGCGGGGGGGCCTGACCGGGGAGCTGTTTTTT. Translated: CASSLTRGGLTGELFF.

A note on this clonotype: At one of its ends the junction is not consistent with the germline gene, which may arise from a read error. This chain links TRBV7-9 with TRBJ2-7; D call uncertain. The CDR3 totals 14 residues. In germline, CDR1 is SEHNR, CDR2 FQNEAQ (reference sequence). As DNA, the CDR3 is TGTGCCAGCAGCCTCGGACCGGGCTCCCACGAGCAGTACTTC. The encoded protein is CASSLGPGSHEQYF.

The rearrangement uses TRBV9 and TRBJ1-1; maybe TRBD1 (5 bases). Trimming removed 0 bases from V and 0 bases from J, with 9 bases in between. CDR1 is SGDLS and CDR2 is YYNGEE in the germline V gene. The length of the CDR3 is 15 residues. Here the CDR3 reads CASSVVSGLNTEAFF. The CDR3, as DNA: TGTGCCAGCAGCGTAGTTTCGGGGCTGAACACTGAAGCTTTCTTT.

This clonotype came up a few times. This rearrangement joins TRBV12-3 or TRBV12-4 to TRBJ2-3; possibly TRBD1 for D (6 bases). The CDR3 spans 14 residues. The germline V and J ends were trimmed by 3 bases and 4 bases, with 11 bases remaining between them. CDR3 in amino acids: CASSLGHPADTQYF. Here the CDR3 DNA reads TGTGCCAGCAGTTTGGGACATCCCGCAGATACGCAGTATTTT.

The chain employs TRBV7-9 and TRBJ2-1, with D perhaps TRBD2 (6 bases). Per the germline V gene, CDR1 is SEHNR and CDR2 is FQNEAQ (reference sequence). Trimming cost V 7 bases and J 7 bases, with 20 bases left between them. This CDR3 spans 15 amino acids. In DNA form, the CDR3 reads TGTGCCAGCACACTTTCACGGGAGATAGGAAATGAGCAGTTCTTC. This encodes CASTLSREIGNEQFF. Full variable domain (outside the CDR3, taken from reference TRBV7-9 and TRBJ2-1): DTGVSQNPRHKITKRGQNVTFRCDPISEHNRLYWYRQTLGQGPEFLTYFQNEAQLEKSRLLSDRFSAERPKGSFSTLEIQRTEQGDSAMYLCASTLSREIGNEQFFGPGTRLTVL.

CDR3 coding DNA: TGTGCCAGCAGCAAAACACCGTTCACAGATACGCAGTATTTT. This sequence encodes CASSKTPFTDTQYF. V and J are TRBV6-5 and TRBJ2-3; D not resolved. The germline V gene encodes CDR1 MNHEY and CDR2 SVGAGI. The CDR3 spans 14 residues. Trimming stripped 6 bases from V and 2 bases from J, with 12 bases between.

This clonotype was observed a handful of times. The chain employs TRBV7-6 and TRBJ2-2; D remains ambiguous. The CDR3 consists of 15 residues. Germline CDR1 SGHVS, CDR2 FNYEAQ. V lost 3 bases and J 5 bases, leaving 13 bases between the germline ends. This CDR3 reads CASSFDGSRTGELFF. The CDR3 bases are TGTGCCAGCAGCTTCGATGGGTCCAGGACCGGGGAGCTGTTTTTT.

The V call is TRBV20-1, the J call TRBJ1-3, with 10 bases aligning to TRBD1. The V segment lost 3 bases and the J segment 3 bases; nucleotides outside the gene matches: 11. The CDR3 sequence is 17 residues long. The germline gives CDR1 DFQATT, CDR2 SNEGSKA (reference sequence). CDR3 nucleotide sequence: TGCAGTGCTAGCAAAGCCCCCGGGACAGGGGATGGAAACACCATATATTTT. Amino acids: CSASKAPGTGDGNTIYF.